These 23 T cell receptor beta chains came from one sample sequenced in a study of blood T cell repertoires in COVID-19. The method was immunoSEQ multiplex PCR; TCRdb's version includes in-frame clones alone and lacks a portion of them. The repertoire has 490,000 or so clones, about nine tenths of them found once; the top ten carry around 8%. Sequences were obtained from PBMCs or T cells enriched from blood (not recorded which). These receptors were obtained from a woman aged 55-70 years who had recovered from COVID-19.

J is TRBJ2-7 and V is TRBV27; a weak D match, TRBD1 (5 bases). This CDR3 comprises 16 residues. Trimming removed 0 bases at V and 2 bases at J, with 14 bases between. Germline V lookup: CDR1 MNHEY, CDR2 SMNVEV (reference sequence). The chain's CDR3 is CASSLSIGALPYEQYF. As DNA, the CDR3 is TGTGCCAGCAGTTTATCGATTGGGGCTCTTCCCTACGAGCAGTACTTC.

The CDR3 sequence is CASSRRDRGSSGANVLTF. The DNA for the CDR3 is TGCGCCAGCAGCCGTCGGGACAGGGGATCCTCTGGGGCCAACGTCCTGACTTTC. The V and J genes are TRBV5-1 and TRBJ2-6, with 10 nucleotides matching TRBD1. V shed 4 bases, J shed 0 bases, and the junction held 7 bases outside the gene matches. Germline CDR1 is SGHRS and CDR2 is YFSETQ. The CDR3 consists of 18 residues.

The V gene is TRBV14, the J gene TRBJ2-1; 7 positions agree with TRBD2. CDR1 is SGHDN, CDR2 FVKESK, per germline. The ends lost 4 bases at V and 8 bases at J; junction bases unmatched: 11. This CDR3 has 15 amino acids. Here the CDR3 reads CASSRFVAGVDEQFF. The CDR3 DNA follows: TGTGCCAGCAGCCGATTCGTGGCGGGGGTGGATGAGCAGTTCTTC.

The CDR3 nucleotides are TGTGCCAGCAGCTTGTACCTCGGGTACGAGCAGTACTTC. It is translated as CASSLYLGYEQYF. The chain is built from TRBV13 and TRBJ2-7; no clear D gene. The V end lost 3 bases, the J end lost 4 bases, and 10 bases lay between the germline ends. Per germline, CDR1 PRHDT and CDR2 FYEKMQ (reference sequence). The CDR3 length is 13 residues.

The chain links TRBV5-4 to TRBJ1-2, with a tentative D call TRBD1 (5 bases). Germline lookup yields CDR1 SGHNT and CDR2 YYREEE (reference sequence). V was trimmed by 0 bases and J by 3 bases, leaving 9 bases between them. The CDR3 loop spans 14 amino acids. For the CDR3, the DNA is TGTGCCAGCAGCTTGGCGGGACTCGACTATGGCTACACCTTC. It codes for CASSLAGLDYGYTF.

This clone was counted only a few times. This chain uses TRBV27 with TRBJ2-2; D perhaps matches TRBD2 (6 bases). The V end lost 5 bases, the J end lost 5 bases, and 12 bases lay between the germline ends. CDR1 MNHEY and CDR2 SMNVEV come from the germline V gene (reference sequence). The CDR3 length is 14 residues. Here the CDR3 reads CASSPRRGTGELFF. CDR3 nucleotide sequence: TGTGCCAGCAGTCCCAGGAGGGGAACCGGGGAGCTGTTTTTT.

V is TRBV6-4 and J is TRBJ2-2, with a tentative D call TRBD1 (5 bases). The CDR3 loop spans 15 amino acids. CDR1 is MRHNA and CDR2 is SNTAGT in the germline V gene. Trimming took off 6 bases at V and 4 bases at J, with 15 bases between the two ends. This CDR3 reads CASSSQGTATGELFF. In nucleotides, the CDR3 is TGTGCCAGCAGCTCCCAGGGAACGGCCACCGGGGAGCTGTTTTTT.

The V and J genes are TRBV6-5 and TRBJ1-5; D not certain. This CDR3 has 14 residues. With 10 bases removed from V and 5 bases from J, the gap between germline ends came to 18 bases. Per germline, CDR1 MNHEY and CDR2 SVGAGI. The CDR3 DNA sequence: TGTGCCACCCAGCGGAGGGATATCTATCAGCCCCAGCATTTT. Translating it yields CATQRRDIYQPQHF.

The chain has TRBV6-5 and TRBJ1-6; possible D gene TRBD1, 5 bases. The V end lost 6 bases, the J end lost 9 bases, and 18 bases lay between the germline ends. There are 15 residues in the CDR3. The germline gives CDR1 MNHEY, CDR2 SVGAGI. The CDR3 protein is CASSPGLGFGSPLHF. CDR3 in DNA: TGTGCCAGCAGCCCGGGACTTGGGTTCGGTTCACCCCTCCACTTT.

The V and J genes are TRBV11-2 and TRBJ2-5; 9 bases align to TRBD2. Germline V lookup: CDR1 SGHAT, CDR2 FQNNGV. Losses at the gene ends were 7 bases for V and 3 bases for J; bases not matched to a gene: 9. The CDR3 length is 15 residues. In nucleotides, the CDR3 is TGTGCCAGCAAAGAGGCGGGGGGGACTAAAGAGACCCAGTACTTC. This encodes CASKEAGGTKETQYF.

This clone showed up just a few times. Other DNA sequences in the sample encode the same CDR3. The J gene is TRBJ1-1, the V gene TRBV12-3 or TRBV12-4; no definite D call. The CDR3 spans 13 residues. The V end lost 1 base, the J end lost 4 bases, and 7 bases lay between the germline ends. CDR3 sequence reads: CASSLGGVTEAFF. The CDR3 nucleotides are TGTGCCAGCAGTTTAGGGGGAGTCACTGAAGCTTTCTTT.

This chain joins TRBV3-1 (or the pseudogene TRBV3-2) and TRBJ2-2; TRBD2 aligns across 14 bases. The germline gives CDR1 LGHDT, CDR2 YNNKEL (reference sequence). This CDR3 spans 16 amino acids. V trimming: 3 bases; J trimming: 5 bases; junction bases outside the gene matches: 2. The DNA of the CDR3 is TGTGCCAGCAGCCAGACTAGCGGGGGGGGAACCGGGGAGCTGTTTTTT. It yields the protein CASSQTSGGGTGELFF.

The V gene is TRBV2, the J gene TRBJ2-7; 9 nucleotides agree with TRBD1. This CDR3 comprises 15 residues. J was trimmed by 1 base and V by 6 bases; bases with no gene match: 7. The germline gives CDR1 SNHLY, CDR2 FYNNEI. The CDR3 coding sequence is TGTGCCAGCAGCCTACAGGGGGCACCTTCCTACGAGCAGTACTTC. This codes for CASSLQGAPSYEQYF.

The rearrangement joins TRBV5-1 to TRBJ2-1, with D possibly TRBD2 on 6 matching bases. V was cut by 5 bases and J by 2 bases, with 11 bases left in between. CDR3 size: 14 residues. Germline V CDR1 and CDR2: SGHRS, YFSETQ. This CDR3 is CASSGGATYNEQFF. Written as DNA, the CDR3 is TGCGCCAGCAGTGGCGGGGCCACCTACAATGAGCAGTTCTTC.

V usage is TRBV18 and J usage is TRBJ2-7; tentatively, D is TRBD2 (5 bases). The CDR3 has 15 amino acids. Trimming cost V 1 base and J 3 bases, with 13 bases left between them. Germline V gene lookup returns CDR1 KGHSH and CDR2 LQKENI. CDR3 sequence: CASSPLEGSVYEQYF. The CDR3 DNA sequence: TGTGCCAGCTCACCACTTGAGGGTTCTGTCTACGAGCAGTACTTC.

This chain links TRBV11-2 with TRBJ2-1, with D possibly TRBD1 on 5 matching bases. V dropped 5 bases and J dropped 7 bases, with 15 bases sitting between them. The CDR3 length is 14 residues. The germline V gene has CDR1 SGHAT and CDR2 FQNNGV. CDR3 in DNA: TGTGCCAGCAGCCCCGGACACCCGCGGAATGAGCAGTTCTTC. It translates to CASSPGHPRNEQFF.

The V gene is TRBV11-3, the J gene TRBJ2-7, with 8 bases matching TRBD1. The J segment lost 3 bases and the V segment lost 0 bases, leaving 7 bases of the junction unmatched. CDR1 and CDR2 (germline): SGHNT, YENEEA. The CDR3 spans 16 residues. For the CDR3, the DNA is TGTGCCAGCAGCTTAGATGACCGGGACAGGAACTACGAGCAGTACGTC. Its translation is CASSLDDRDRNYEQYV.

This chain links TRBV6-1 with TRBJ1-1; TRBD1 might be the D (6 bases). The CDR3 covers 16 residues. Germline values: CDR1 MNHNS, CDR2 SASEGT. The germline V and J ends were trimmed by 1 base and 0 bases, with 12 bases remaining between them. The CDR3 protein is CASSEGGGRLNTEAFF. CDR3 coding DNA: TGTGCCAGCAGTGAAGGGGGGGGCAGATTGAACACTGAAGCTTTCTTT.

CDR3 DNA sequence: TGTGCCAGCAGTGGTTCGGACACGCGGACGAGAACCTATAATTCACCCCTCCACTTT. This encodes CASSGSDTRTRTYNSPLHF. The rearrangement uses TRBV6-1 and TRBJ1-6; a weak D match, TRBD1 (5 bases). Germline CDR1 and CDR2: MNHNS and SASEGT. The CDR3 sequence is 19 residues long. V was shortened by 4 bases and J by 2 bases, with 21 bases between the two germline ends.

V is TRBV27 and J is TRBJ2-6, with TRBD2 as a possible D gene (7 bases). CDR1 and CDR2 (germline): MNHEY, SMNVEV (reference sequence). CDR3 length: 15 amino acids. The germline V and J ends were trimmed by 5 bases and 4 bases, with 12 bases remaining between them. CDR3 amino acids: CASSRGGAGANVLTF. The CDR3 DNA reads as TGTGCCAGCAGTCGAGGGGGGGCCGGGGCCAACGTCCTGACTTTC. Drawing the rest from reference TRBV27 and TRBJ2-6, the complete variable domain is EAQVTQNPRYLITVTGKKLTVTCSQNMNHEYMSWYRQDPGLGLRQIYYSMNVEVTDKGDVPEGYKVSRKEKRNFPLILESPSPNQTSLYFCASSRGGAGANVLTFGAGSRLTVL.

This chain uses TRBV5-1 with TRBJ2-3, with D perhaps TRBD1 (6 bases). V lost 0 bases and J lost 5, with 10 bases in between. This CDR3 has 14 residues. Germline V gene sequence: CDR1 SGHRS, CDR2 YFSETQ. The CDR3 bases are TGCGCCAGCAGCTTGGAGGGGGTCCGAGATACGCAGTATTTT. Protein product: CASSLEGVRDTQYF. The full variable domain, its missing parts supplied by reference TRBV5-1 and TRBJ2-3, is KAGVTQTPRYLIKTRGQQVTLSCSPISGHRSVSWYQQTPGQGLQFLFEYFSETQRNKGNFPGRFSGRQFSNSRSEMNVSTLELGDSALYLCASSLEGVRDTQYFGPGTRLTVL.

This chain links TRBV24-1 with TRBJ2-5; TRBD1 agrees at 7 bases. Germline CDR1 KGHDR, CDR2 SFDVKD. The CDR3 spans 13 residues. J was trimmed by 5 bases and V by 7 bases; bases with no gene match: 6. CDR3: CATSPNRGETQYF. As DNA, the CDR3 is TGTGCCACCAGCCCAAACAGGGGTGAGACCCAGTACTTC.

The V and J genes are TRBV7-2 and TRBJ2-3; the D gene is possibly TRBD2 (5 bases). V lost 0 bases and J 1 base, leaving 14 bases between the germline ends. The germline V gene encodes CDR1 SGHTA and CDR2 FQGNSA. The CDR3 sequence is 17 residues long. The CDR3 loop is CASSLAARGYGTDTQYF. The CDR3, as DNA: TGTGCCAGCAGCTTAGCCGCTCGGGGTTATGGCACAGATACGCAGTATTTT.